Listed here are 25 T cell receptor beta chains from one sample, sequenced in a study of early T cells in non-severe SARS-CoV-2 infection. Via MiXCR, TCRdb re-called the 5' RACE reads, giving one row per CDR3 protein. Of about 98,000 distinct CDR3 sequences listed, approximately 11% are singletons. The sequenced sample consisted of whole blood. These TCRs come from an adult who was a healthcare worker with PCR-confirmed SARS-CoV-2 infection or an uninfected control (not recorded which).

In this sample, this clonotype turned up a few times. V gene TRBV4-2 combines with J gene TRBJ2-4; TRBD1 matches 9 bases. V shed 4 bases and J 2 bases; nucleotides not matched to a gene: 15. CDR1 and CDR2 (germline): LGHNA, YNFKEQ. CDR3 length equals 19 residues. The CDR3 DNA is TGTGCCAGCAGCCCGGAAAACTGGGACAGGGATTCGACCAAAAACATTCAGTACTTC. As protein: CASSPENWDRDSTKNIQYF.

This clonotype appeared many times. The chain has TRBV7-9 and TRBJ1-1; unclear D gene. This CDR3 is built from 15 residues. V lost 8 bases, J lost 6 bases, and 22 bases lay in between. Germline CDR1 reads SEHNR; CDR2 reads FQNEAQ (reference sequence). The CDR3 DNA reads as TGTGCCAGCGCTGATAGGGTTCAATCGTCGGCTGAAGCTTTCTTT. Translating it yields CASADRVQSSAEAFF.

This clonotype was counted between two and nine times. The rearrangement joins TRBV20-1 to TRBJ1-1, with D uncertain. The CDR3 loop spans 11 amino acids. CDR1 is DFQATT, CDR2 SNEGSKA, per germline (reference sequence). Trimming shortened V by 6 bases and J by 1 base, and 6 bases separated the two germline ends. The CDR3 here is CSALKNTEAFF. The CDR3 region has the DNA TGCAGTGCCCTAAAGAACACTGAAGCTTTCTTT.

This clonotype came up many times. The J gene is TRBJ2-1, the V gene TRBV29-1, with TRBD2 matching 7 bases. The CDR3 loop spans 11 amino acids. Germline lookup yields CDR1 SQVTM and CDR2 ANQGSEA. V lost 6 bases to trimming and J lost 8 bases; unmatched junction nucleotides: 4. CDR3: CSVSGRYEQFF. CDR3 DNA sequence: TGCAGCGTCTCCGGGAGGTATGAGCAGTTCTTC.

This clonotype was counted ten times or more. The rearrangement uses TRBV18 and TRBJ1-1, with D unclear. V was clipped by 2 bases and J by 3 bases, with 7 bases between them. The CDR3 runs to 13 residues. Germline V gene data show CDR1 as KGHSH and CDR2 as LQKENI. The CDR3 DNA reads TGTGCCAGCTCACCAGTCGGGGACACTGAAGCTTTCTTT. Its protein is CASSPVGDTEAFF.

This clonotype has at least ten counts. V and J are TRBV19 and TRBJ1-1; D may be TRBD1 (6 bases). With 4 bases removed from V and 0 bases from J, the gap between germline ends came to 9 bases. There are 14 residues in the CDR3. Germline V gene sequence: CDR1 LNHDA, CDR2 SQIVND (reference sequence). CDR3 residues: CASSTDSMNTEAFF. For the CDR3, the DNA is TGTGCCAGTAGTACGGACAGTATGAACACTGAAGCTTTCTTT.

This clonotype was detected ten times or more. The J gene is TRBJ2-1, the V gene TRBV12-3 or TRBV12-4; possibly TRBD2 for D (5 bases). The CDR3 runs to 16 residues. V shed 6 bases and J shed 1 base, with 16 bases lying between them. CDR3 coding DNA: TGTGCCAGCAGGGCGTGGCGGAGGACTTCCTACAATGAGCAGTTCTTC. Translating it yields CASRAWRRTSYNEQFF.

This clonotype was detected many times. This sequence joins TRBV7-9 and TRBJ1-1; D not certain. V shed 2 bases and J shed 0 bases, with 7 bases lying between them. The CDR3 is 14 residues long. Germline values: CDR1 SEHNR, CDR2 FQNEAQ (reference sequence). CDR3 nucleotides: TGTGCCAGCAGCTTACAGGCAATGAACACTGAAGCTTTCTTT. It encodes CASSLQAMNTEAFF.

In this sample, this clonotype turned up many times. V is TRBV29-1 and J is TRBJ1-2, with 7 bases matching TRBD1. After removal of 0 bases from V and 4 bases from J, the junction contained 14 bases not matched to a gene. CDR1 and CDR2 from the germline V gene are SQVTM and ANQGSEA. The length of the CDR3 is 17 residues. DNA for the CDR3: TGCAGCGTTGAAGATGAAATTGCAGGGGGTATTGGCTATGGCTACACCTTC. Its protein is CSVEDEIAGGIGYGYTF.

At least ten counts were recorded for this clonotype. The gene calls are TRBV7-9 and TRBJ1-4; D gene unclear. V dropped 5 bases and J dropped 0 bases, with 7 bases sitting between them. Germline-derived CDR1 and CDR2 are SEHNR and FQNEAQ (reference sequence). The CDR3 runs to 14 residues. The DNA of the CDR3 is TGTGCCAGCAGCCCAACATCAACTAATGAAAAACTGTTTTTT. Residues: CASSPTSTNEKLFF.

The CDR3 DNA reads TGCAGTGCTAGTCCACGTCTCACAGGGGCCGGACCCTACGAGCAGTACTTC. Translating it yields CSASPRLTGAGPYEQYF. This chain links TRBV20-1 with TRBJ2-7; 7 bases line up with TRBD1. Germline-derived CDR1 and CDR2 are DFQATT and SNEGSKA (reference sequence). This CDR3 comprises 17 residues. V trimming: 3 bases; J trimming: 2 bases; junction bases outside the gene matches: 16.

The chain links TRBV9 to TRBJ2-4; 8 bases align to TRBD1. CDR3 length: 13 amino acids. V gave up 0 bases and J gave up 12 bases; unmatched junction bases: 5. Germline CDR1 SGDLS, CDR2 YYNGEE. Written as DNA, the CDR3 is TGTGCCAGCAGCGTAGGAGGACAGGGTGCTCAGTACTTC. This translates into CASSVGGQGAQYF.

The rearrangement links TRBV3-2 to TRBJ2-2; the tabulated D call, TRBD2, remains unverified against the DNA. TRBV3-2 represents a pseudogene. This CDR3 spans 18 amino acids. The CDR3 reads CASSQVKVELAFPGELFF. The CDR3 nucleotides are TGTGCCAGCAGCCAAGTGAAAGTGGAACTAGCATTCCCCGGGGAGCTGTTTTTT.

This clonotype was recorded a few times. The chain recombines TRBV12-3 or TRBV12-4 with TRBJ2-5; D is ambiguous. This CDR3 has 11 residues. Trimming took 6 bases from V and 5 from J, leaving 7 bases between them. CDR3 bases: TGTGCCAGCAGGGCGGAGGAGACCCAGTACTTC. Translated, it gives CASRAEETQYF.

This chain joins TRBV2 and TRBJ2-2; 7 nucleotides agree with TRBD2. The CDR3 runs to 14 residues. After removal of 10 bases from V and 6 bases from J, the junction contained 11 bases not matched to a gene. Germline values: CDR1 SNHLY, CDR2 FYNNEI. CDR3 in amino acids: CATSRTSGAGELFF. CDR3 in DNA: TGTGCCACATCCCGGACTAGTGGGGCCGGGGAGCTGTTTTTT.

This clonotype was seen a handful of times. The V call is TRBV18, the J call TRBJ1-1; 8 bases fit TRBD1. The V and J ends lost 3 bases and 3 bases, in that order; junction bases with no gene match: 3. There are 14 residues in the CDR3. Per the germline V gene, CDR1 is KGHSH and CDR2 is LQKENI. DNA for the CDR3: TGTGCCAGCTCACCTACAGGGGGAGACACTGAAGCTTTCTTT. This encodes CASSPTGGDTEAFF.

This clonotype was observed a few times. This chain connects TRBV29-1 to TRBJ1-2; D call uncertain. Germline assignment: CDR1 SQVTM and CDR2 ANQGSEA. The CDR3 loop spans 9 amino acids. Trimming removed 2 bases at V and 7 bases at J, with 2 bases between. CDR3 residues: CSVESGYTF. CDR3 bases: TGCAGCGTTGAATCTGGCTACACCTTC. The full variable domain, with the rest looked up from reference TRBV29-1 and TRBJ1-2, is SAVISQKPSRDICQRGTSLTIQCQVDSQVTMMFWYRQQPGQSLTLIATANQGSEATYESGFVIDKFPISRPNLTFSTLTVSNMSPEDSSIYLCSVESGYTFGSGTRLTVV.

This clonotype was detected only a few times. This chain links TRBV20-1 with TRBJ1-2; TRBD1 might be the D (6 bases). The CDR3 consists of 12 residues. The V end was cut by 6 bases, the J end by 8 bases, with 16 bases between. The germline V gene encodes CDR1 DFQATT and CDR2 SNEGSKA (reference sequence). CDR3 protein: CSAEYRTDGYTF. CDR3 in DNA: TGCAGTGCGGAATACCGGACAGACGGCTACACCTTC.

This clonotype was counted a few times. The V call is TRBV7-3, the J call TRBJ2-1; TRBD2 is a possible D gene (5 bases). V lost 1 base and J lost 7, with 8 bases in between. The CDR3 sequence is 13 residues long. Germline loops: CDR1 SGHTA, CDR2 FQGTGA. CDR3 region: CASSLRADNEQFF. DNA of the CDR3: TGTGCCAGCAGCTTAAGAGCGGATAATGAGCAGTTCTTC.

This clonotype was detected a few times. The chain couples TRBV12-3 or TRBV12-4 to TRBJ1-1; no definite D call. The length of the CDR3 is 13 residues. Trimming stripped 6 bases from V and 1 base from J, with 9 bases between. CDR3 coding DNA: TGTGCCAGCAGCCCGACAAGGAACACTGAAGCTTTCTTT. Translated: CASSPTRNTEAFF.

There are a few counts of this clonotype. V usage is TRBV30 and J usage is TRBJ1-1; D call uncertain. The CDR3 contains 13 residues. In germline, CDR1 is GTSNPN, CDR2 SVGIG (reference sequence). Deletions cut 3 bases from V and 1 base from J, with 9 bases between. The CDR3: CAWSFQENTEAFF. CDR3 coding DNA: TGTGCCTGGAGCTTTCAGGAGAACACTGAAGCTTTCTTT.

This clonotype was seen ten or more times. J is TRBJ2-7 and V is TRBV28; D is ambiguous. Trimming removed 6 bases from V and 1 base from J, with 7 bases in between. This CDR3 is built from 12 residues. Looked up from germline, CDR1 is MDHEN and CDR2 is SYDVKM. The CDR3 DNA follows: TGTGCCAGCAGCCTACGGTCCTACGAGCAGTACTTC. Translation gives CASSLRSYEQYF. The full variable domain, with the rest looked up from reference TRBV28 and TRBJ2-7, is DVKVTQSSRYLVKRTGEKVFLECVQDMDHENMFWYRQDPGLGLRLIYFSYDVKMKEKGDIPEGYSVSREKKERFSLILESASTNQTSMYLCASSLRSYEQYFGPGTRLTVT.

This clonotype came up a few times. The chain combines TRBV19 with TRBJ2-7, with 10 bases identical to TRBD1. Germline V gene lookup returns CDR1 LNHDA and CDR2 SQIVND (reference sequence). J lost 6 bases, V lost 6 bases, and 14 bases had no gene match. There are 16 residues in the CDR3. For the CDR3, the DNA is TGTGCCAGTAGGGGCCCCGCCGGGACAGGGGTGGTCGAGCAGTACTTC. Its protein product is CASRGPAGTGVVEQYF.

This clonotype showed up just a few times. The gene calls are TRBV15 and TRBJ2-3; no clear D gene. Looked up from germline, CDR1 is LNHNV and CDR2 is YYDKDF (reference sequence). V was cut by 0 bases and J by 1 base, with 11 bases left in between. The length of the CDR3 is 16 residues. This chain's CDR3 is CATSRDSAVRTDTQYF. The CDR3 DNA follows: TGTGCCACCAGCAGAGATTCGGCAGTCCGCACAGATACGCAGTATTTT.

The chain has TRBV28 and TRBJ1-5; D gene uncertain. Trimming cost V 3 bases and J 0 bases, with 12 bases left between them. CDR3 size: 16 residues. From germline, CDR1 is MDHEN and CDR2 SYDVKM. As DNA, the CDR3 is TGTGCCAGCAGTTTGGGCGGGTCCGATAGCAATCAGCCCCAGCATTTT. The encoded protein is CASSLGGSDSNQPQHF.